The T cell receptor (beta chain) described here comes from a study of PD-1 blockade in classical Hodgkin lymphoma. As to time point: newly diagnosed, previously untreated cHL patient sample. The authors used newly diagnosed, untreated classical Hodgkin lymphoma PBMCs as comparison. Comments on this clone: Its matching antigen is unknown.

The assay was immunoSEQ multiplex PCR, and TCRdb's table has in-frame clones only and misses some. The sample includes about 21,000 clones, roughly 94% of them seen just once. Germline lookup yields CDR1 SGHTA and CDR2 FQGNSA. The CDR3 length is 15 residues. V lost 2 bases to trimming and J lost 5 bases, with 13 bases between them. Whole-study findings and limits: The origin of the repertoire differences remains undefined, with disease activity or prior therapy as possible causes. Relative to healthy donors, newly diagnosed patients reportedly had lower baseline TCR diversity, which was reported as lower still in relapsed/refractory patients.

This sequence originates from a human donor with classical Hodgkin lymphoma. This chain connects TRBV7-2 to TRBJ2-1; perhaps TRBD2 as D (6 bases). Sequencing was done on a sample of peripheral blood mononuclear cells (PBMCs). The CDR3: CASSLFGGTNNEQFF. The CDR3 DNA is TGTGCCAGCAGCTTATTCGGCGGGACCAACAATGAGCAGTTCTTC.